This T cell receptor beta chain was sequenced in a study of cytomegalovirus exposure and HLA in healthy donors (dated by TCRdb to 2016 to 2017). Context from the whole study: According to an earlier analysis of a few hundred of the donors, 150 million to 200 million T cells yielded 100 million or so unique TCR beta sequences and about 300 Gb of sequence data. Roughly 300 gigabases of sequencing data and tens of millions of unique TCR sequences were included in an early release covering about 700 HLA-typed donors. The genetic ancestry cluster associated with self-reported Caucasian donors included 65% to 90% of the 300 to 450 genotyped donors. The study was designed to test whether signatures of past pathogen exposure could be identified by cataloging public T cell receptors. The T cell repertoires of around 670 subjects were profiled by immunosequencing and related to cytomegalovirus serostatus. In addition to the first cohort of approximately 670 subjects, a separate validation cohort of approximately 110 different subjects was used. High-throughput TCR immunosequencing, statistical association of individual TCRs with disease status, and machine learning were combined to predict cytomegalovirus infection status. A later analysis re-analyzed previously published TCR beta repertoires from roughly 630 donors and added high-resolution HLA genotyping to study TCR occurrence patterns. The later analysis used no new phenotypic data to find candidate immune exposures, relying instead on TCR beta sequences and their occurrence across donors. In an earlier analysis of a few hundred of the donors, high-throughput TCR beta sequencing was used to judge whether each TCR beta V gene segment behaved as functional or pseudogenic. Donor age, sex, ethnicity and CMV serostatus were compiled together with the repertoire data. Genome-wide SNP genotypes for about three fifths of the roughly 700 donors were used in a later genetic analysis, which treated that subset as a discovery cohort. Every discovery cohort repertoire had been produced on one sequencing platform. Class I and class II HLA loci were covered by the typing at four-digit resolution. The number of donors typed differed by locus, with about 620-630 for A, B, C, DRB1 and DQB1, 522 for DQA1, 600 to 610 for DPA1, and roughly 450 for DPB1. Four or five DR-DQ haplotypes were handled as single units for association and clustering because linkage in the cohort was strong. Across approximately 400 genotyped donors of the cohort, an average of about 250,000 unique TCR beta nucleotide sequences per donor were sequenced, and approximately 19% of those sequences were non-productive. The paper's findings and limits, for the study overall: Roughly uniform sequencing depth across donors was assumed in presence/absence analyses, although this assumption may not hold. In a later analysis, most CMV-associated TCR beta chains were found to appear HLA-restricted, with HLA associations seemingly driven largely by CMV exposure. Broadly in line with IMGT annotations, most TCR beta V segments showed up in productive rearrangements about 87% or about 30% of the time in an earlier analysis of approximately 600 of the donors. A further reported finding was that TCR beta sequences accurately predicted the HLA-A and HLA-B alleles for most subjects in the first cohort. This cohort had only TCR beta chains sequenced, and the lack of alpha or paired-chain data limited which features could be detected. In a later analysis, the rate of TCR association differed among HLA loci, with DRB1 alleles having the most associated TCRs and HLA-C alleles having the fewest. The study listed 150 to 200 TCR beta chains as associated with cytomegalovirus. A few of the identified cytomegalovirus-associated TCR beta chains were confirmed in vitro to be specific for cytomegalovirus antigens. Correlated functional status among segregating V segments might be attributable to linkage disequilibrium, but an unknown experimental factor could not be ruled out. Some IMGT-functional V segments, including TRBV6-2 and TRBV6-3, could not be told apart with the 87-base-pair reads, so those segments were excluded. The authors suggested that the approach could potentially be extended to other disease states and immunological phenotypes. Because HLA typing was unavailable for some donors at each locus, only the typed subset was used in association tests. A cluster of highly shared sequence variants was judged likely to represent a technical artifact of the sequencing pipeline. In a later analysis, HLA-associated TCR beta chains showed more clonal expansion and lower generation probabilities than non-associated chains that were equally common. An association between a missense DCLRE1C variant and V-gene and J-gene trimming of TCR beta chains was found in a later genetic analysis and replicated in an independent cohort. CMV serostatus was the only immune exposure information available for the cohort. The classifier was reported to diagnose cytomegalovirus status with high specificity and sensitivity in both the original cohort and the validation cohort. When HLA alleles, especially DR and DQ, strongly co-occurred, attributing TCR associations to individual alleles was difficult. Most TCR sequences were seen in very few donors, while some public TCRs were found in many individuals. A later analysis reported that several top co-occurrence clusters appeared linked to parvovirus B19, influenza, CMV and Epstein-Barr virus. At a false discovery rate of 0.05, a later analysis linked some 18,000 TCR beta sequences to specific HLA alleles. The earlier analysis of 587 of the donors excluded approximately 17 rarely observed V segments, including chromosome 9 orphons, because counts were too low. Compared with the 666-donor mean, donors in an Asian-associated ancestry cluster had fewer N-insertions in productive TCRs, according to a later genetic analysis.

Counted from cysteine to phenylalanine, this CDR3 has 15 amino acids. The read is trimmed to its CDR3 DNA, 45 bases read in frame from base 1. At the junction V is shortened by 4 bases and J by 2 bases; bases outside the gene matches: 6. CDR1 and CDR2 were assigned from the germline V gene (reference sequence) as LNHNV and YYDKDF. With regard to this clone: Its specific antigen is unknown. No much larger clonotype is one base removed from it; base qualities were not supplied.

The cohort was made up of several hundred healthy bone marrow donors. All cohort members were sampled while nominally healthy, although unrecorded immune exposures were likely present. The donor tested CMV seronegative and was one of the 352 seronegative cohort members. A peripheral blood sample was collected from each donor, and TCR beta sequencing was performed on peripheral blood mononuclear cells. Genomic DNA was extracted from the blood cell samples with the Qiagen DNeasy Blood Extraction Kit. Receptor amplification or capture employed the immunoSEQ multiplex PCR assay. The multiplex PCR relied on a mix of 60 forward primers for TCR Vbeta segments and 13 reverse primers for TCR Jbeta segments. The CDR3 region of rearranged TCR beta genes was amplified from genomic DNA with a multiplex PCR assay. Amplified TCR beta libraries were sequenced as 87-base-pair reads on the Illumina HiSeq System. For the original study's pipeline: A later analysis tallied 80 million to 95 million unique TCR beta chains across the 660 or so repertoires, and approximately 11 million of those chains were shared by two or more donors. A nearest-neighbor algorithm error-corrected the raw reads and collapsed the reads into unique sequences, merging closely related sequences to remove PCR and sequencing errors. CDR3 sequences were aligned to IMGT reference sequences to assign V, D and J gene segments. For a sequence to be retained, a match of at least six nucleotides to both a V gene segment and a J gene segment was required. Rearrangements were called productive when the CDR3 lacked stop codons and stayed in frame with V and J; all others were non-productive. Following IMGT convention, CDR3 was defined as the stretch from the second conserved V-encoded cysteine to the conserved J-encoded phenylalanine. In an earlier analysis of around 600 of the donors, sequences lacking an unambiguous match to a single V gene segment were excluded. In an earlier analysis of around 590 of the donors, a V segment was called functional when productive rearrangements were above 56.7%, and segregating when the standard deviation between donors exceeded 5%. A statistical classification framework was built to diagnose cytomegalovirus status from the catalog of TCR beta chain sequences. A later analysis assigned V and J genes by comparing TCR nucleotide sequences with IMGT/GENE-DB human TR gene sequences. A later analysis assigned CDR3 sequences and most-parsimonious VDJ recombination scenarios with the TCRdist pipeline. In a later analysis, each TCR beta chain was defined by its CDR3 amino acid sequence together with its V-gene family, and reads lacking a unique V-gene family were excluded. To address suspected cross-contamination and a sequencing artifact, a later analysis removed 592 highly shared, low-generation-probability nucleotide sequences. In a later analysis, a clonal expansion index for each public chain was calculated from normalized within-repertoire ranks of inferred template counts. Generation probabilities in a later analysis came from a VDJ recombination model fitted to out-of-frame rearrangements, and those results were checked against IGoR. Hypergeometric tests were used in a later analysis to score TCR-TCR, TCR-HLA and TCR-CMV co-occurrence, with a repertoire-size bias correction applied to the TCR pairs. A later analysis estimated false discovery rates by permuting HLA or CMV assignments 20 times. In a later analysis, co-occurring TCRs were grouped using DBSCAN, with TCRdist sequence similarity added in when clustering inside HLA-allele-positive subsets. Repertoires with fewer than 30,000 or more than 120,000 public chains, plus five repertoires with anomalous nucleotide sharing, were excluded from co-occurrence clustering. TCRdb took over this immuneACCESS table, retaining in-frame rearrangements with V and J assigned. Such tables are incomplete; in checked studies, under half of the missing clones stem from an unresolved V gene, and the remainder is unexplained. V and J calls plus clone size are reproduced from that table; the DNA served to infer D and trimming. A total of about 160,000 clones appear in this sample, approximately 83% of them only once. Of the sample, 0.95% to 1.5% is held by the ten largest clones.

Sample: PBMCs. This clonotype was sampled from a boy under 10 years old in good health and CMV-seronegative. Recombination joined TRBV15 with TRBJ2-7, with 9 bases in between that match TRBD1. The encoded CDR3 is CATSNPGQGTYEQYF. The nucleotide sequence is given as TGTGCCACCAGCAACCCGGGACAGGGAACCTACGAGCAGTACTTC.